This T cell receptor (beta chain) was observed in a study of lymphopenia after photon versus proton radiotherapy. This clone was counted a few times. Trimming removed 0 bases at V and 9 bases at J, with 11 bases between. This CDR3 is 13 amino acids long. Germline lookup yields CDR1 SGHVS and CDR2 FQNEAQ. Repertoires were generated with immunoSEQ multiplex PCR, while TCRdb's copy carries only in-frame clones and drops some. Counted here are tens of thousands of clones, about 86% occurring once; the ten biggest clones make up around a tenth. This clonotype was obtained from a woman aged 70-85 years with pancreatic cancer. Some clones in this sample may be carry-over from other donors' samples. V gene TRBV7-8 combines with J gene TRBJ1-2; D gene uncertain. This material consisted of peripheral blood, taken from a patient treated with proton-based radiotherapy. The CDR3 DNA follows: TGTGCCAGCAGCTTAGCGGGGAGGGAGCGCTACACCTTC. Amino acid sequence: CASSLAGRERYTF.